Listed here are 10 T cell receptor beta chains from one sample, sequenced in a study of blood T cell repertoires in COVID-19. Profiling relied on immunoSEQ multiplex PCR, and the TCRdb table lists in-frame clones only, not all of them. The table includes about 170,000 clones, 80% to 85% detected once. The specimen was peripheral blood. Receptor source: a human donor with acute or convalescent COVID-19. The donor label of this sample is uncertain.

V usage is TRBV19 and J usage is TRBJ1-2, with 10 bases lining up with TRBD1. Germline V CDR1 and CDR2: LNHDA, SQIVND (reference sequence). There are 15 residues in the CDR3. Trimming removed 5 bases from V and 4 bases from J; junction bases left unmatched: 7. CDR3 residues: CASSYPGTGVYGYTF. In nucleotides, the CDR3 is TGTGCCAGTAGTTACCCAGGGACAGGGGTCTATGGCTACACCTTC.

The rearrangement joins TRBV27 to TRBJ1-2; D is ambiguous. The CDR3 has 15 amino acids. V lost 3 bases and J lost 7, with 18 bases in between. Germline V CDR1 and CDR2: MNHEY, SMNVEV (reference sequence). The CDR3 region is CASSFSGGKLGGYTF. The CDR3 coding sequence is TGTGCCAGCAGTTTTTCAGGAGGGAAGCTTGGTGGCTACACCTTC.

V usage is TRBV19 and J usage is TRBJ1-4, with D perhaps TRBD1 (6 bases). This CDR3 is 13 amino acids long. The germline gives CDR1 LNHDA, CDR2 SQIVND (reference sequence). With 5 bases removed from V and 10 bases from J, the gap between germline ends came to 14 bases. CDR3 DNA sequence: TGTGCCAGTAGTTTTCAGGGGTTCGGAAAACTGTTTTTT. Translating gives CASSFQGFGKLFF.

This rearrangement joins TRBV15 to TRBJ1-1, with D uncertain. The CDR3 runs 15 residues. Trimming stripped 0 bases from V and 5 bases from J, with 13 bases between. The germline CDR1 and CDR2 sequences are LNHNV and YYDKDF (reference sequence). The CDR3 DNA is TGTGCCACCAGCAGAGATAACGGCGGGGTAACTGAAGCTTTCTTT. This gives the protein CATSRDNGGVTEAFF.

This chain uses TRBV5-4 with TRBJ2-7; 8 positions match TRBD2. The germline gives CDR1 SGHNT, CDR2 YYREEE (reference sequence). With 5 bases clipped from V and 0 bases from J, the junction kept 7 bases outside the gene matches. The CDR3 has 15 amino acids. CDR3 in DNA: TGTGCCAGCAGTCCAAGCGGGGGAAGCTCCTACGAGCAGTACTTC. It encodes CASSPSGGSSYEQYF.

This clone was counted only a few times. The rearrangement joins TRBV28 to TRBJ2-7; a possible D gene is TRBD1 (6 bases). This CDR3 contains 16 residues. V was trimmed by 4 bases and J by 0 bases, leaving 16 bases between them. In germline, CDR1 is MDHEN, CDR2 SYDVKM. This CDR3 reads CASSSPRGNRSYEQYF. CDR3 bases: TGTGCCAGCAGTTCACCCAGGGGAAACCGCTCCTACGAGCAGTACTTC.

The chain carries TRBV19 and TRBJ1-5; TRBD1 agrees at 8 bases. Germline CDR1 reads LNHDA; CDR2 reads SQIVND (reference sequence). Trimming at V came to 7 bases and at J to 2 bases, leaving 7 bases not matched to a gene. This CDR3 is 15 amino acids long. The CDR3 spells CASIADRAGNQPQHF. CDR3 DNA sequence: TGTGCCAGTATAGCGGACAGGGCGGGCAATCAGCCCCAGCATTTT. The full variable domain, completed using reference TRBV19 and TRBJ1-5, is DGGITQSPKYLFRKEGQNVTLSCEQNLNHDAMYWYRQDPGQGLRLIYYSQIVNDFQKGDIAEGYSVSREKKESFPLTVTSAQKNPTAFYLCASIADRAGNQPQHFGDGTRLSIL.

V gene TRBV5-8 combines with J gene TRBJ1-3; the D is unclear. V lost 3 bases and J lost 0, with 7 bases in between. CDR1 and CDR2 from the germline V gene are SGHTS and YDEGEE. The CDR3 has 14 residues. The CDR3 DNA follows: TGTGCCAGCAGCTCGCCGAGCTCTGGAAACACCATATATTTT. It specifies CASSSPSSGNTIYF.

V and J are TRBV11-2 and TRBJ2-1; a weak D match, TRBD1 (6 bases). The germline V and J ends were trimmed by 1 base and 3 bases, with 13 bases remaining between them. CDR1 is SGHAT and CDR2 is FQNNGV in the germline V gene. The CDR3 is made up of 16 amino acids. CDR3 residues: CASSLVGQGYYNEQFF. CDR3 nucleotide sequence: TGTGCCAGCAGCTTAGTGGGGCAGGGGTACTACAATGAGCAGTTCTTC.

The chain recombines TRBV5-1 with TRBJ2-5, with 13 bases matching TRBD2. V lost 4 bases, J lost 4 bases, and 7 bases stayed unmatched. Germline V CDR1 and CDR2: SGHRS, YFSETQ. CDR3 length: 16 residues. In DNA, the CDR3 is TGCGCCAGCAGCGCGGGACTAGCGGGAAGAGGAGAGACCCAGTACTTC. This gives the protein CASSAGLAGRGETQYF.